Reported below is one T cell receptor (beta chain). The antigen is undetermined. The data belong to a study of shared clonotypes between healthy human individuals. Points from the study as a whole: Sequencing of the sorted subsets was shown by rarefaction to be incomplete despite large depth.

All donors qualified as healthy HIV-negative adults and had experienced no recent acute infections or vaccinations. Replicate PCRs for sorted subsets used approximately 190 ng DNA; this equaled 30,000 to 35,000 T cell genomes. Authors' data handling: Filtering of immunoSEQ junctional sequences could not match full-length read filtering. The repertoire was sequenced with immunoSEQ multiplex PCR; TCRdb's copy has only in-frame clones and lacks some. That table is the source of V, J and clone size, and D and trimming were worked out from the DNA. The sample carries around 700,000 clones, around 72% recorded once. The CDR3 length is 12 residues. With 5 bases removed from V and 11 bases from J, the gap between germline ends came to 16 bases. CDR1 and CDR2 (germline): SGHDT, YYEEEE.

The TCR originated in a woman aged 25-40 years in good health. The sample comprised memory CD4+ T cells sorted from blood. The subset is: CD45RA-negative fraction. This sequence joins TRBV5-6 and TRBJ1-1; TRBD1 might be the D (6 bases). CDR3 DNA sequence: TGTGCCAGCAGTCAGACAGGTTTAAGGGCTTTCTTT. The encoded protein is CASSQTGLRAFF.